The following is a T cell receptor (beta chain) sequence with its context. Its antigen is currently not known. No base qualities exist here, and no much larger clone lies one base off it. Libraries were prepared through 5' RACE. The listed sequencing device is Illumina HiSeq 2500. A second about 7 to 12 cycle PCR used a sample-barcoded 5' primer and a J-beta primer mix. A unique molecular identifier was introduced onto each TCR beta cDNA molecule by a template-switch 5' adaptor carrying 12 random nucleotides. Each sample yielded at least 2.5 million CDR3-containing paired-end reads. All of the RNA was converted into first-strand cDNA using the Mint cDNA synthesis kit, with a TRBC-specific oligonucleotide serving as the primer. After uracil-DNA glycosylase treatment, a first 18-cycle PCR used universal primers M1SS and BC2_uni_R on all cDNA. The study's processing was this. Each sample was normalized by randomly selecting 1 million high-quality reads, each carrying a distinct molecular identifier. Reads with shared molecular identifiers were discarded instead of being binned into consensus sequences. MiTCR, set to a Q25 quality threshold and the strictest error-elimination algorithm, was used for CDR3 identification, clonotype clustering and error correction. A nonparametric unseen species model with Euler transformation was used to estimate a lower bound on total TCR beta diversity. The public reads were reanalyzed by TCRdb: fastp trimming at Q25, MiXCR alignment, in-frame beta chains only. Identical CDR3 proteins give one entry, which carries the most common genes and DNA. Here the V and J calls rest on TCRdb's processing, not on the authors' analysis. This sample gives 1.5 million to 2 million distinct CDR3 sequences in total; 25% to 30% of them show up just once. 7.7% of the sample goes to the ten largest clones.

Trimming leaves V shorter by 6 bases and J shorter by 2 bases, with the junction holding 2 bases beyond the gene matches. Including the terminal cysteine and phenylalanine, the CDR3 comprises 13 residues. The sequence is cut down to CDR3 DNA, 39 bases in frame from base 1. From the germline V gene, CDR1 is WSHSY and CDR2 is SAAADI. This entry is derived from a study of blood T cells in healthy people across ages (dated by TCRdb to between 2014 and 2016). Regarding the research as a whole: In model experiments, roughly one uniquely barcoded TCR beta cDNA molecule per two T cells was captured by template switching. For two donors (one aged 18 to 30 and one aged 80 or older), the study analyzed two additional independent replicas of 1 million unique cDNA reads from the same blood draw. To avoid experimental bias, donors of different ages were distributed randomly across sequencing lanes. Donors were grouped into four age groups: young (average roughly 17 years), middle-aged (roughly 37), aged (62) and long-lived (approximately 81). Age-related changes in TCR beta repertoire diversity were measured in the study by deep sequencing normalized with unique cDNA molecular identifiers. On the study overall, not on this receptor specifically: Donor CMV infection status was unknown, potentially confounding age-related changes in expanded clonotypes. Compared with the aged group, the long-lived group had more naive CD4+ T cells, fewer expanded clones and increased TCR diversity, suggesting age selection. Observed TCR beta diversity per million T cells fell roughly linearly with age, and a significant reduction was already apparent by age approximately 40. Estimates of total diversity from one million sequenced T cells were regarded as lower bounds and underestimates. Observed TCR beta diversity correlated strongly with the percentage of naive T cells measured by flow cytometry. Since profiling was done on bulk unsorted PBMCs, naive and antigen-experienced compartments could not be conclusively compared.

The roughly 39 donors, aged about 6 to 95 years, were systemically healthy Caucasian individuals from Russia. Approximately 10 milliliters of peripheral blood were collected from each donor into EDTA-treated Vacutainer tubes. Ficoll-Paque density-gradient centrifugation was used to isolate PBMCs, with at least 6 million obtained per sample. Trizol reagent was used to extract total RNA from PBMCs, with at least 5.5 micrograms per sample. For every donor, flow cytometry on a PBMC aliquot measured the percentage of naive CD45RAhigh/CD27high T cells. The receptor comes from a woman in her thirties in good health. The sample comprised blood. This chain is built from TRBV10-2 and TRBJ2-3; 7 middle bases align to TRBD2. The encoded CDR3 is CASRGLNTDTQYF. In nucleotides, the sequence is TGCGCCAGCAGGGGACTAAACACAGATACGCAGTATTTT.